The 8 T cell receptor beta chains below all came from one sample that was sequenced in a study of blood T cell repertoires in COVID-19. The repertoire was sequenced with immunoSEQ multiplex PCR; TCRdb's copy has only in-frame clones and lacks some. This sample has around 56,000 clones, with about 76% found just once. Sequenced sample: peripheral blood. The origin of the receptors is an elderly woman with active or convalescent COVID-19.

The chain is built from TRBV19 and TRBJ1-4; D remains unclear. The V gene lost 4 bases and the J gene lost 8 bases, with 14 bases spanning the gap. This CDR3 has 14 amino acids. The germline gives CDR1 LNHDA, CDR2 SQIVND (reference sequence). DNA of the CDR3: TGTGCCAGTAGTAATAGTCGGGTTGGAGAAAAACTGTTTTTT. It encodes CASSNSRVGEKLFF.

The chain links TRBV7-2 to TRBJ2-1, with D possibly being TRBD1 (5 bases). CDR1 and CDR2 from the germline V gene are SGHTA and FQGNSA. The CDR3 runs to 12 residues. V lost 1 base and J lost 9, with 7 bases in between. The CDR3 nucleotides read TGTGCCAGCAGCTTAGGGACAATTGAGCAGTTCTTC. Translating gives CASSLGTIEQFF.

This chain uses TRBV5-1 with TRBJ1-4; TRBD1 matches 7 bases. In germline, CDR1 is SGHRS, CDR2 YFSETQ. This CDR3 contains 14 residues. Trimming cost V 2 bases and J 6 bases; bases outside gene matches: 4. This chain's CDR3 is CASSFGTAYEKLFF. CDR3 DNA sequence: TGCGCCAGCAGCTTCGGGACAGCCTATGAAAAACTGTTTTTT.

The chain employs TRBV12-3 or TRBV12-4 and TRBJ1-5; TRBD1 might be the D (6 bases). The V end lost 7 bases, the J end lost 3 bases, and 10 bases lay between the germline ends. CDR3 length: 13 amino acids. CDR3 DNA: TGTGCCAGCAACACAGGGACCAATCAGCCCCAGCATTTT. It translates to CASNTGTNQPQHF.

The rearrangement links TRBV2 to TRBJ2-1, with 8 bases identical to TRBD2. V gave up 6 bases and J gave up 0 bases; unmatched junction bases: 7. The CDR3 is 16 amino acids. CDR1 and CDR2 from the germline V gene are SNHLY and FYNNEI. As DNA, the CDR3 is TGTGCCAGCAGCTTTATGCGGGGGGTCTCCTACAATGAGCAGTTCTTC. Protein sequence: CASSFMRGVSYNEQFF.

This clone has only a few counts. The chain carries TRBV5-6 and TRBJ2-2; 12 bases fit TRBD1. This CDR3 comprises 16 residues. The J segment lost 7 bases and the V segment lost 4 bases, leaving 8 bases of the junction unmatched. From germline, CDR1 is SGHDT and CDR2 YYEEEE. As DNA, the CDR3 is TGTGCCAGCAGCGTCACCGGGACAGGGGGCCTCGGGGAGCTGTTTTTT. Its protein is CASSVTGTGGLGELFF.

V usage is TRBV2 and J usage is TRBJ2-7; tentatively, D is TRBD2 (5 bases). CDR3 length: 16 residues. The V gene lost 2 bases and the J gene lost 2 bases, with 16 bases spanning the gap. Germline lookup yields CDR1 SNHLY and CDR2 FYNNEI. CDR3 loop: CASSELVGSSTYEQYF. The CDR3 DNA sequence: TGTGCCAGCAGTGAATTGGTGGGGAGTTCAACCTACGAGCAGTACTTC.

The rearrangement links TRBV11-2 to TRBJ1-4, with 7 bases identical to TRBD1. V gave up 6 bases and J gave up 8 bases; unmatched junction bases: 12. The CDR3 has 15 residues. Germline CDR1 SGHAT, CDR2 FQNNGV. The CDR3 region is CASSFKRQGGEKLFF. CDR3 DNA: TGTGCCAGCAGTTTTAAACGACAGGGAGGCGAAAAACTGTTTTTT.